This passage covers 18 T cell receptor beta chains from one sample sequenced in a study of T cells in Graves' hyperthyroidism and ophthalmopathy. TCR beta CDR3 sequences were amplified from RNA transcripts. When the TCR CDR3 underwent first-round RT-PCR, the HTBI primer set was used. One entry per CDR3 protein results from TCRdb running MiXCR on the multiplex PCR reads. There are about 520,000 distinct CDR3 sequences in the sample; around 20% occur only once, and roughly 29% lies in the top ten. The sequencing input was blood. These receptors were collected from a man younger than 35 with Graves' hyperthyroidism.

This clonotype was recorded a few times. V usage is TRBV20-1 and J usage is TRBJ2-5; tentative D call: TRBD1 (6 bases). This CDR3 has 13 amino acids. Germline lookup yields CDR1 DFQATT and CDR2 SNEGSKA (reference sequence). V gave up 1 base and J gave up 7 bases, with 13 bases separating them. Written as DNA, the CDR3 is TGCAGTGCTAGAGTGGCAGCCAGGGGGACCCAGTACTTC. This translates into CSARVAARGTQYF.

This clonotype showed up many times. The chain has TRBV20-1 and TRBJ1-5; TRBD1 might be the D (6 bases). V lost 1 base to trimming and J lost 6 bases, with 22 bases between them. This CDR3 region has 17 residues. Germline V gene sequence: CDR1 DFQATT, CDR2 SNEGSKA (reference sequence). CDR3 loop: CSARVEEDRTASQPQHF. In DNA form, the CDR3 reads TGCAGTGCTAGAGTCGAGGAAGACAGGACAGCTAGTCAGCCCCAGCATTTT.

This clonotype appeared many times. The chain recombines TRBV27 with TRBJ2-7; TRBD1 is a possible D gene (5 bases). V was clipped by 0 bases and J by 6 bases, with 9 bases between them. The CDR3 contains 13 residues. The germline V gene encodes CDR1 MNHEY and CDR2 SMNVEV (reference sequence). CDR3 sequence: CASSLSRGSEQYF. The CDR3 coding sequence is TGTGCCAGCAGTTTATCTAGGGGATCCGAGCAGTACTTC.

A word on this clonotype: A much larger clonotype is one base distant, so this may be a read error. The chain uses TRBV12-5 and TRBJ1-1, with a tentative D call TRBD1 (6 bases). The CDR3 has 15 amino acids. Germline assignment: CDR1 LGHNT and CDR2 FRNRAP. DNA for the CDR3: TGTGCTAGTGGTTTGGTACCGGGAGGGGGGACTGAAACTTTCTTT. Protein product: CASGLVPGGGTETFF.

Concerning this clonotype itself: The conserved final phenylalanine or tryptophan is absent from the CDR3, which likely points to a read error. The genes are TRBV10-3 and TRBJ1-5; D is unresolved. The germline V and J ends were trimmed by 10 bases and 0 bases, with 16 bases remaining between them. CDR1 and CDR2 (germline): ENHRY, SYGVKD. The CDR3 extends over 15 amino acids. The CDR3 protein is CATQSSKNSNQPQHL. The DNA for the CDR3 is TGTGCCACCCAGTCTTCTAAAAATAGCAATCAGCCCCAGCATTTG.

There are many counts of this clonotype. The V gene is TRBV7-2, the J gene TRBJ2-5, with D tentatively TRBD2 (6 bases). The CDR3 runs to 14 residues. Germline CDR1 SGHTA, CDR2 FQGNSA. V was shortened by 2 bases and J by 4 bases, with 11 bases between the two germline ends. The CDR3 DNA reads TGTGCCAGCAGCTTACTGGGGGGATCAGAGACCCAGTACTTC. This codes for CASSLLGGSETQYF. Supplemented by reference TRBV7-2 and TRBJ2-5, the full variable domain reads GAGVSQSPSNKVTEKGKDVELRCDPISGHTALYWYRQSLGQGLEFLIYFQGNSAPDKSGLPSDRFSAERTGGSVSTLTIQRTQQEDSAVYLCASSLLGGSETQYFGPGTRLLVL.

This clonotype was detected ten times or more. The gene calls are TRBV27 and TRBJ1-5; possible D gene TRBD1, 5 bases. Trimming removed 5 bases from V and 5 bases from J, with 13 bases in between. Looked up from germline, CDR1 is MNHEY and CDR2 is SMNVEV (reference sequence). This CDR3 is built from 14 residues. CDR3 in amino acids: CASSPSGGDQPQHF. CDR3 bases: TGTGCCAGCAGTCCTTCGGGGGGGGATCAGCCCCAGCATTTT.

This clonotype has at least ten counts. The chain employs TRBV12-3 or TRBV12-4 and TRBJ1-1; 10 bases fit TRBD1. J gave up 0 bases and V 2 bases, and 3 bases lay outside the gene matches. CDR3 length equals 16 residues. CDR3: CASSLRTGGMNTEAFF. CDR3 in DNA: TGTGCCAGCAGTTTAAGGACAGGGGGAATGAACACTGAAGCTTTCTTT.

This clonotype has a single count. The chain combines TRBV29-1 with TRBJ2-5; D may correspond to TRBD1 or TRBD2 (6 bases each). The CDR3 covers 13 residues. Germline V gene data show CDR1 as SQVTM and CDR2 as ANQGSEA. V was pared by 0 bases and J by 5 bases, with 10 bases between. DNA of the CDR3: TGCAGCGTTGAAGAGGGGGGCTTGGAGACCCAGTACTTC. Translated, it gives CSVEEGGLETQYF.

DNA for the CDR3: TGTGCCAGCAGTCTTGCTCGTGGGGGAAACATTCAGTACTTC. Its translation is CASSLARGGNIQYF. The chain employs TRBV28 and TRBJ2-4; either TRBD1 or TRBD2 may fit D (5 bases each). V lost 5 bases, J lost 6 bases, and 14 bases lay in between. The CDR3 contains 14 residues. CDR1 is MDHEN, CDR2 SYDVKM, per germline.

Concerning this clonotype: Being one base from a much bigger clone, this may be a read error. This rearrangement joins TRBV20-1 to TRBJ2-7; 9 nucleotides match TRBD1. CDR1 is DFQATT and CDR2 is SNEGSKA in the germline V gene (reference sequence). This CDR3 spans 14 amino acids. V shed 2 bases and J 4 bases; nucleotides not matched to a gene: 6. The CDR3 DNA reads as TGCAGTGCTAGATCCGGGACAGGGACATACGAGCAGTACTTC. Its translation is CSARSGTGTYEQYF.

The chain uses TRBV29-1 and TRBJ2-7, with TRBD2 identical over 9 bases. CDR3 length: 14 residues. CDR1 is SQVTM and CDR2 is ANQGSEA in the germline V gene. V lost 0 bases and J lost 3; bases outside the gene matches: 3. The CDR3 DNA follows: TGCAGCGTTGAAGATGGTAGCGGGAGCTACGAGCAGTACTTC. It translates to CSVEDGSGSYEQYF.

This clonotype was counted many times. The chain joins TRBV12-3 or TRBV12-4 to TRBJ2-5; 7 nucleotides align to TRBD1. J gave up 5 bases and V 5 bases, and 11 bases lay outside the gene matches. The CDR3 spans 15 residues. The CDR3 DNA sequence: TGTGCCAGCAGTCCCGGGCAGGGGGAGTGGGAGACCCAGTACTTC. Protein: CASSPGQGEWETQYF.

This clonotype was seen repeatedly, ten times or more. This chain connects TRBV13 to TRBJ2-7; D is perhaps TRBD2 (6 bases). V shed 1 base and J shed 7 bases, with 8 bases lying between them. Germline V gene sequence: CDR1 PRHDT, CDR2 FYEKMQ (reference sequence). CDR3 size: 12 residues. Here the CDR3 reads CASSLASEEQYF. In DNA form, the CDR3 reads TGTGCCAGCAGCTTAGCTAGCGAGGAGCAGTACTTC.

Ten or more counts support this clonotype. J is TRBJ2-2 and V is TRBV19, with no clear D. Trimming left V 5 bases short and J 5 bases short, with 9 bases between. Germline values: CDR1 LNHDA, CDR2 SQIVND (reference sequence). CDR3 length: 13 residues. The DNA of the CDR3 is TGTGCCAGTAGTCCGATGGGTACCGGGGAGCTGTTTTTT. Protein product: CASSPMGTGELFF.

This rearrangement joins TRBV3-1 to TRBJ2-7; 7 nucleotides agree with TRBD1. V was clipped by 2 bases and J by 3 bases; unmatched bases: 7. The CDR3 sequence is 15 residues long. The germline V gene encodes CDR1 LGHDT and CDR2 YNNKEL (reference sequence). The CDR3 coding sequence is TGTGCCAGCAGCCAACGACCGGGACAGCTCTACGAGCAGTACTTC. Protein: CASSQRPGQLYEQYF.

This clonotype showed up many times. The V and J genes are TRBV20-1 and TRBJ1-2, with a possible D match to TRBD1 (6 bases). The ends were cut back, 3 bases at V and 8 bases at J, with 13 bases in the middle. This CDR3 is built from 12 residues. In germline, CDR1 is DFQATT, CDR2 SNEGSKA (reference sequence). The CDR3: CSASSRGGGYTF. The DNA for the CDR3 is TGCAGTGCTAGTAGCAGGGGCGGGGGCTACACCTTC.

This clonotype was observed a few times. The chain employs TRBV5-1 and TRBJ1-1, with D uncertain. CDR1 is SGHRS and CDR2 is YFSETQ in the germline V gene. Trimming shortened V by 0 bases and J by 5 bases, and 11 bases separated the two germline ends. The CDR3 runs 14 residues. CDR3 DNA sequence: TGCGCCAGCAGCTTGGGGATTGTTGGGACTGAAGCTTTCTTT. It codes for CASSLGIVGTEAFF.